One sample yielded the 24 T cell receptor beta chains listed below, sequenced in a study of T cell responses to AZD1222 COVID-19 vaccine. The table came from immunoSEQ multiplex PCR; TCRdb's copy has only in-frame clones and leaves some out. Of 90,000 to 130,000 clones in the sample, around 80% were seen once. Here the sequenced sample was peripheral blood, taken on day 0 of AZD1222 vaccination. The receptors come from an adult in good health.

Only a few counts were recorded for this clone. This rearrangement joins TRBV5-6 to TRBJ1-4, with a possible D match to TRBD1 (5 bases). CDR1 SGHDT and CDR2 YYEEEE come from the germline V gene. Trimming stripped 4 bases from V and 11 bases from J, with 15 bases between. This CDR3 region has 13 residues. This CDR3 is CASSERQSGKLFF. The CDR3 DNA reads TGTGCCAGCAGCGAAAGACAGAGTGGGAAACTGTTTTTT.

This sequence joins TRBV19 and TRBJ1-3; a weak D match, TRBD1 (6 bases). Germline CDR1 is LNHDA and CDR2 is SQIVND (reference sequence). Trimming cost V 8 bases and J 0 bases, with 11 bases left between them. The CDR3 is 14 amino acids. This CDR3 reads CASETGSSGNTIYF. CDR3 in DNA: TGTGCCAGTGAGACAGGCAGCTCTGGAAACACCATATATTTT. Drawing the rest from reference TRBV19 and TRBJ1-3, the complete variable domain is DGGITQSPKYLFRKEGQNVTLSCEQNLNHDAMYWYRQDPGQGLRLIYYSQIVNDFQKGDIAEGYSVSREKKESFPLTVTSAQKNPTAFYLCASETGSSGNTIYFGEGSWLTVV.

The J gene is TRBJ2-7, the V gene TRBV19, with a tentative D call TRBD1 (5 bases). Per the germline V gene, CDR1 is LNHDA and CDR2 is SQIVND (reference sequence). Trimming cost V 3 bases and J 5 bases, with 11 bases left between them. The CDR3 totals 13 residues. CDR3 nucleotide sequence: TGTGCCAGTAGTATCCGGCAGGGCGACGAGCAGTACTTC. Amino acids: CASSIRQGDEQYF.

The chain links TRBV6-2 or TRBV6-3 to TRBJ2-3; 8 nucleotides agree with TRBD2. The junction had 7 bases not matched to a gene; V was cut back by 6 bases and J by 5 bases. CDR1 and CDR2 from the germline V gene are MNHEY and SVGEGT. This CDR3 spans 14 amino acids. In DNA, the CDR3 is TGTGCCAGCAGCCCCTTCACTAGCGGAGATACGCAGTATTTT. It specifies CASSPFTSGDTQYF.

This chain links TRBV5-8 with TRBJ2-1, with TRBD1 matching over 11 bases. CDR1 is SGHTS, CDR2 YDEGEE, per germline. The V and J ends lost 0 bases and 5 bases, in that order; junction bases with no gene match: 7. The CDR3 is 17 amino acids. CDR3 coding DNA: TGTGCCAGCAGCTTGGCAGGGACAGGGGGTTGGCACAATGAGCAGTTCTTC. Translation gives CASSLAGTGGWHNEQFF.

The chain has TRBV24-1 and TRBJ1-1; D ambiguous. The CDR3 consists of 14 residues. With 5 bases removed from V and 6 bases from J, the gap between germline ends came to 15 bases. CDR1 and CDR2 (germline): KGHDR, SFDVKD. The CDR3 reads CATSVDRTRPEAFF. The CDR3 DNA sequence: TGTGCCACCAGTGTTGACCGAACGAGACCTGAAGCTTTCTTT.

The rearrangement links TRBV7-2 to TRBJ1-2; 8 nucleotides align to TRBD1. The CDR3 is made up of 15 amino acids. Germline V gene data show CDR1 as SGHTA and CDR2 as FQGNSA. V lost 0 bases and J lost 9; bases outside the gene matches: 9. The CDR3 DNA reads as TGTGCCAGCAGCTTAGCGATGGACAGGGCTCTAAGCTACACCTTC. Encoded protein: CASSLAMDRALSYTF.

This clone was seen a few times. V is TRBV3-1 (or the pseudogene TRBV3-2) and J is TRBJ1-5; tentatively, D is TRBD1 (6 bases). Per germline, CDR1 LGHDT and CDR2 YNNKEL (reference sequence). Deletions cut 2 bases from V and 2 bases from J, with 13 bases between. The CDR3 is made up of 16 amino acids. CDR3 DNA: TGTGCCAGCAGCCAATTCGGGACATCTGGCAATCAGCCCCAGCATTTT. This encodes CASSQFGTSGNQPQHF.

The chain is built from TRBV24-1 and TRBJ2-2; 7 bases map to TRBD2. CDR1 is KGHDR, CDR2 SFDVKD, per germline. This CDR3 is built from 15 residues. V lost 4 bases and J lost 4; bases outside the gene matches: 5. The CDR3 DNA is TGTGCCACCAGTGAAGCCGGCGGGAGCACCGGGGAGCTGTTTTTT. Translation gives CATSEAGGSTGELFF.

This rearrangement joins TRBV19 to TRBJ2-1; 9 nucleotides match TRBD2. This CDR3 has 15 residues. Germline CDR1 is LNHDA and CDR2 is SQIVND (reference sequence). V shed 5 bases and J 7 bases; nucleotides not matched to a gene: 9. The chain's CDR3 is CASSRSLAGWNEQFF. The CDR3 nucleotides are TGTGCCAGTAGTCGGTCCCTAGCGGGGTGGAATGAGCAGTTCTTC.

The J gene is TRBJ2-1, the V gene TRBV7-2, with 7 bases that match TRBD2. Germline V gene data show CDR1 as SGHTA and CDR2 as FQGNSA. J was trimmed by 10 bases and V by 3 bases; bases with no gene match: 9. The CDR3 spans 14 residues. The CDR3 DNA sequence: TGTGCCAGCAGCTTTTACCGGGGGGACTTCGAGCAGTTCTTC. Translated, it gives CASSFYRGDFEQFF.

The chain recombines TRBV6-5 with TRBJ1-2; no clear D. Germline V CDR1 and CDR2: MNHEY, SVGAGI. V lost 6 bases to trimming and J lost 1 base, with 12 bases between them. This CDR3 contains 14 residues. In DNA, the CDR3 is TGTGCCAGCAGACTCACCGGGAGTAACTATGGCTACACCTTC. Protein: CASRLTGSNYGYTF.

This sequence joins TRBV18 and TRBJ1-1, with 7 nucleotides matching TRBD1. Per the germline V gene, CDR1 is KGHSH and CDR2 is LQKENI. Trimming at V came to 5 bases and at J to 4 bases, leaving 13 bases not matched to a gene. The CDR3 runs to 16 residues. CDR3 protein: CASSRDRIAQSTEAFF. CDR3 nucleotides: TGTGCCAGCTCAAGGGACAGAATCGCACAGAGCACTGAAGCTTTCTTT.

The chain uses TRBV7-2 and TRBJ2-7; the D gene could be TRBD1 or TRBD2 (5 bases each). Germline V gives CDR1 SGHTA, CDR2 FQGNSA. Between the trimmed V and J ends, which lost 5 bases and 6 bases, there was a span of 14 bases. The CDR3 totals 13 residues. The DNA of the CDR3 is TGTGCCAGCAGCATCGCTGGGGGATTCGAGCAGTACTTC. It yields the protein CASSIAGGFEQYF. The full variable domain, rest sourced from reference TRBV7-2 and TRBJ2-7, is GAGVSQSPSNKVTEKGKDVELRCDPISGHTALYWYRQSLGQGLEFLIYFQGNSAPDKSGLPSDRFSAERTGGSVSTLTIQRTQQEDSAVYLCASSIAGGFEQYFGPGTRLTVT.

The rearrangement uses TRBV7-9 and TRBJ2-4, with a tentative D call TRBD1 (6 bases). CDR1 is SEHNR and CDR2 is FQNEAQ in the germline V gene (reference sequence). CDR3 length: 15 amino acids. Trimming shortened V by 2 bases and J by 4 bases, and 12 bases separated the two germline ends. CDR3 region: CASSLKETGKNIQYF. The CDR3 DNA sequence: TGTGCCAGCAGCTTAAAAGAGACAGGAAAAAACATTCAGTACTTC. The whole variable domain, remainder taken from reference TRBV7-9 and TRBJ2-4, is DTGVSQNPRHKITKRGQNVTFRCDPISEHNRLYWYRQTLGQGPEFLTYFQNEAQLEKSRLLSDRFSAERPKGSFSTLEIQRTEQGDSAMYLCASSLKETGKNIQYFGAGTRLSVL.

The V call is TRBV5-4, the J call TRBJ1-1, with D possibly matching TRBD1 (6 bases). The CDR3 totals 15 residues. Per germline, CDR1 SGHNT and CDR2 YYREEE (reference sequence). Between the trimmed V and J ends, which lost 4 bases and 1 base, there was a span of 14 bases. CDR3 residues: CASSRQVRGNTEAFF. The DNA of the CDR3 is TGTGCCAGCAGCCGACAGGTGAGGGGGAACACTGAAGCTTTCTTT. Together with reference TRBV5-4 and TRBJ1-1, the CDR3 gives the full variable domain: ETGVTQSPTHLIKTRGQQVTLRCSSQSGHNTVSWYQQALGQGPQFIFQYYREEENGRGNFPPRFSGLQFPNYSSELNVNALELDDSALYLCASSRQVRGNTEAFFGQGTRLTVV.

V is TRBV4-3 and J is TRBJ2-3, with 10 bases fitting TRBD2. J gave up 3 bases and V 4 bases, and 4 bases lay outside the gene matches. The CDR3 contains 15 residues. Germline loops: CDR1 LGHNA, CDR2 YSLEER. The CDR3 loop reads CASSRRTSGTDTQYF. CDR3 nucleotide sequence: TGCGCCAGCAGCCGTAGGACTAGCGGTACAGATACGCAGTATTTT.

Written as DNA, the CDR3 is TGTGCCACCAGCGCAATGAGGGGGTGGGCTGAAGCTTTCTTT. Translating it yields CATSAMRGWAEAFF. The chain carries TRBV15 and TRBJ1-1; D is perhaps TRBD1 (6 bases). Per the germline V gene, CDR1 is LNHNV and CDR2 is YYDKDF (reference sequence). CDR3 length: 14 residues. The ends were cut back, 5 bases at V and 6 bases at J, with 16 bases in the middle.

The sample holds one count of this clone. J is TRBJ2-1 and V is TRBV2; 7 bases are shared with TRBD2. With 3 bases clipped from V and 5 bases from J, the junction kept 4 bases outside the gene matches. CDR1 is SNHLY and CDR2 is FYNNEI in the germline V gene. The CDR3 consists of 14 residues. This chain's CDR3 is CASSDAGVNNEQFF. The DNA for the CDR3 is TGTGCCAGCAGTGACGCGGGAGTGAACAATGAGCAGTTCTTC.

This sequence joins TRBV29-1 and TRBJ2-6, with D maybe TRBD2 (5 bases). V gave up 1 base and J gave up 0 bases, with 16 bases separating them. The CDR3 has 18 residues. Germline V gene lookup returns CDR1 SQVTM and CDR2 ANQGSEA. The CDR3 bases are TGCAGCGTTGAAGTGTCGTCGGACTTCCGCTCTGGGGCCAACGTCCTGACTTTC. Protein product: CSVEVSSDFRSGANVLTF.

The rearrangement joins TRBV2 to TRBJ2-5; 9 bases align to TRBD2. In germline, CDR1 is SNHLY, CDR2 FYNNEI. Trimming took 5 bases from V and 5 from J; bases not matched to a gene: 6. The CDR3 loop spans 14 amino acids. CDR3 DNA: TGTGCCAGCAGTATCCTAGCGGGGCCCGAGACCCAGTACTTC. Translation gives CASSILAGPETQYF.

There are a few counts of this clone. The chain's CDR3 is CASSPTAFSGNTIYF. The DNA of the CDR3 is TGTGCCAGCTCACCCACAGCGTTCTCTGGAAACACCATATATTTT. The chain couples TRBV18 to TRBJ1-3; no clear D gene. The CDR3 covers 15 residues. V lost 3 bases, J lost 0 bases, and 9 bases lay in between. Germline V lookup: CDR1 KGHSH, CDR2 LQKENI.

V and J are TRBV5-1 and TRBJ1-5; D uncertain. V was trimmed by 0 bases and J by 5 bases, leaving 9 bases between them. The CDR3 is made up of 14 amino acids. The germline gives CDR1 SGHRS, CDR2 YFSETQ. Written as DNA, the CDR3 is TGCGCCAGCAGCTTGGGGGGTTGGGATCAGCCCCAGCATTTT. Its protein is CASSLGGWDQPQHF.

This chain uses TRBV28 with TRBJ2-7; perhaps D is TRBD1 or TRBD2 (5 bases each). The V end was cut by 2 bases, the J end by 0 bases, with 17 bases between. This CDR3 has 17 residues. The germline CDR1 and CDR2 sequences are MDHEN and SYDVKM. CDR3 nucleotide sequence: TGTGCCAGCAGTTTACCCCCCGGGACCATATTCTCCTACGAGCAGTACTTC. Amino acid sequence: CASSLPPGTIFSYEQYF.